The rows below give T cell receptor beta chains drawn from one sample of a study of beta chain features in type 1 diabetes. The method was immunoSEQ multiplex PCR; TCRdb's version includes in-frame clones alone and lacks a portion of them. This sample has roughly 730,000 clones, with around an eighth found just once. The sequenced material came from naive CD4+ T cells from blood. The receptor set was obtained from a man younger than 35 with type 1 diabetes. The CDR3 runs from the conserved cysteine through the conserved F or W. Each record gives: D gene, J gene, clone size, V gene, CDR3 protein, CDR3 DNA. A D gene is named only where the DNA matches it firmly. Not every row has a clone size; where given, it reads once, few, many or a size class.

d_call: NA
j_call: TRBJ2-4
clone_size: NA
v_call: TRBV30
cdr3_aa: CAWSPQGGNIQYF
cdr3_nt: TGTGCCTGGAGTCCCCAGGGCGGAAACATTCAGTACTTC

d_call: NA
j_call: TRBJ1-1
clone_size: NA
v_call: TRBV6-5
cdr3_aa: CASGDGTWAEAFF
cdr3_nt: TGTGCCAGCGGAGACGGCACGTGGGCTGAAGCTTTCTTT

d_call: NA
j_call: TRBJ2-3
clone_size: NA
v_call: TRBV30
cdr3_aa: CAWTPPGLSDTQYF
cdr3_nt: TGTGCCTGGACTCCCCCCGGACTTTCAGATACGCAGTATTTT

d_call: TRBD1
j_call: TRBJ1-5
clone_size: NA
v_call: TRBV19
cdr3_aa: CATQGQGVSDSNQPQHF
cdr3_nt: TGTGCCACCCAGGGACAGGGGGTAAGCGATAGCAATCAGCCCCAGCATTTT

d_call: TRBD1
j_call: TRBJ2-5
clone_size: few
v_call: TRBV11-2
cdr3_aa: CASSPGQGARETQYF
cdr3_nt: TGTGCCAGCAGCCCCGGACAGGGGGCGAGGGAGACCCAGTACTTC

d_call: TRBD1
j_call: TRBJ2-3
clone_size: few
v_call: TRBV7-9
cdr3_aa: CASSQQGPHTDTQYF
cdr3_nt: TGTGCCAGCAGCCAACAGGGGCCACACACAGATACGCAGTATTTT

d_call: NA
j_call: TRBJ2-3
clone_size: NA
v_call: TRBV28
cdr3_aa: CASSSAFGRIDTQYF
cdr3_nt: TGTGCCAGCAGTTCCGCATTTGGCCGGATAGATACGCAGTATTTT

d_call: TRBD1
j_call: TRBJ1-2
clone_size: NA
v_call: TRBV10-3
cdr3_aa: CAIPGQGAINYGYTF
cdr3_nt: TGTGCCATACCGGGACAGGGGGCAATTAACTATGGCTACACCTTC

d_call: NA
j_call: TRBJ1-1
clone_size: few
v_call: TRBV7-2
cdr3_aa: CASSLGGASFRAFF
cdr3_nt: TGTGCCAGCAGCTTAGGGGGGGCGTCATTCCGAGCTTTCTTT

d_call: TRBD2
j_call: TRBJ2-1
clone_size: once
v_call: TRBV2
cdr3_aa: CASSELAGGLYNEQFF
cdr3_nt: TGTGCCAGCAGTGAATTAGCGGGGGGGCTATACAATGAGCAGTTCTTC

d_call: NA
j_call: TRBJ2-7
clone_size: few
v_call: TRBV10-3
cdr3_aa: CAISESPLGEYF
cdr3_nt: TGTGCCATCAGTGAGTCTCCATTAGGGGAGTACTTC

d_call: NA
j_call: TRBJ2-2
clone_size: few
v_call: TRBV29-1
cdr3_aa: CSVGLNTGELFF
cdr3_nt: TGCAGCGTTGGTCTAAACACCGGGGAGCTGTTTTTT

d_call: NA
j_call: TRBJ2-7
clone_size: NA
v_call: TRBV6-5
cdr3_aa: CASSGGYEQYF
cdr3_nt: TGTGCCAGCAGTGGCGGCTACGAGCAGTACTTC

d_call: TRBD1
j_call: TRBJ2-7
clone_size: few
v_call: TRBV2
cdr3_aa: CASRTPDRGYEQYF
cdr3_nt: TGTGCCAGCAGGACCCCGGACAGGGGCTACGAGCAGTACTTC

d_call: NA
j_call: TRBJ1-4
clone_size: NA
v_call: TRBV9
cdr3_aa: CASSSREATNEKLFF
cdr3_nt: TGTGCCAGCAGCTCTAGGGAAGCAACTAATGAAAAACTGTTTTTT

d_call: NA
j_call: TRBJ1-3
clone_size: once
v_call: TRBV6-5
cdr3_aa: CASRKTGSGNTIYF
cdr3_nt: TGTGCCAGCAGAAAAACGGGCTCTGGAAACACCATATATTTT

d_call: NA
j_call: TRBJ2-2
clone_size: few
v_call: TRBV27
cdr3_aa: CASSLHDTGELFF
cdr3_nt: TGTGCCAGCAGTTTGCATGACACCGGGGAGCTGTTTTTT

d_call: NA
j_call: TRBJ2-6
clone_size: many
v_call: TRBV7-7
cdr3_aa: CASSLGPVGANVLTF
cdr3_nt: TGTGCTAGCAGCTTAGGCCCGGTCGGGGCCAACGTCCTGACTTTC

d_call: TRBD2
j_call: TRBJ2-3
clone_size: NA
v_call: TRBV7-8
cdr3_aa: CASSLTSEGTQYF
cdr3_nt: TGTGCCAGCAGTTTGACTAGCGAGGGTACGCAGTATTTT

d_call: NA
j_call: TRBJ2-7
clone_size: NA
v_call: TRBV7-2
cdr3_aa: CASSLTGTYEQYF
cdr3_nt: TGTGCCAGCAGCCTAACAGGGACCTACGAGCAGTACTTC

d_call: NA
j_call: TRBJ1-5
clone_size: NA
v_call: TRBV5-6
cdr3_aa: CASSLEGTGYLNQPQHF
cdr3_nt: TGTGCCAGCAGCTTGGAGGGGACCGGTTATCTCAATCAGCCCCAGCATTTT

d_call: NA
j_call: TRBJ1-1
clone_size: NA
v_call: TRBV9
cdr3_aa: CASSVDYKPVPEAFF
cdr3_nt: TGTGCCAGCAGCGTAGATTACAAACCGGTCCCTGAAGCTTTCTTT

d_call: NA
j_call: TRBJ1-1
clone_size: NA
v_call: TRBV9
cdr3_aa: CASNLGGNTEAFF
cdr3_nt: TGTGCCAGCAACCTAGGGGGAAACACTGAAGCTTTCTTT

d_call: NA
j_call: TRBJ2-3
clone_size: NA
v_call: TRBV19
cdr3_aa: CASSKQGPRTDTQYF
cdr3_nt: TGTGCCAGTAGTAAACAGGGACCCCGCACAGATACGCAGTATTTT

d_call: NA
j_call: TRBJ1-1
clone_size: NA
v_call: TRBV5-1
cdr3_aa: CASSLGAGGWNTEAFF
cdr3_nt: TGCGCCAGCAGCTTGGGCGCGGGGGGTTGGAACACTGAAGCTTTCTTT

d_call: TRBD1
j_call: TRBJ1-1
clone_size: NA
v_call: TRBV28
cdr3_aa: CASSKQGAINTEAFF
cdr3_nt: TGTGCCAGCAGCAAACAGGGGGCCATTAACACTGAAGCTTTCTTT

d_call: NA
j_call: TRBJ1-1
clone_size: few
v_call: TRBV30
cdr3_aa: CAWSVSREAFF
cdr3_nt: TGTGCCTGGAGTGTAAGTCGGGAAGCTTTCTTT

d_call: NA
j_call: TRBJ2-3
clone_size: few
v_call: TRBV6-1
cdr3_aa: CASLAAPTDTQYF
cdr3_nt: TGTGCCAGCCTGGCGGCTCCCACAGATACGCAGTATTTT

d_call: NA
j_call: TRBJ1-1
clone_size: few
v_call: TRBV18
cdr3_aa: CASSPEGPEAFF
cdr3_nt: TGTGCCAGCTCACCAGAGGGTCCTGAAGCTTTCTTT

d_call: TRBD1
j_call: TRBJ2-7
clone_size: NA
v_call: TRBV5-1
cdr3_aa: CASSPGTGTSSYEQYF
cdr3_nt: TGCGCCAGCAGCCCCGGGACAGGGACCAGCTCCTACGAGCAGTACTTC

d_call: NA
j_call: TRBJ1-6
clone_size: NA
v_call: TRBV6-5
cdr3_aa: CASSPGRRTNSPLHF
cdr3_nt: TGTGCCAGCAGTCCCGGACGAAGGACTAATTCACCCCTCCACTTT

d_call: NA
j_call: TRBJ2-7
clone_size: NA
v_call: TRBV29-1
cdr3_aa: CSVARSSYEQYF
cdr3_nt: TGCAGCGTTGCTAGGAGCTCCTACGAGCAGTACTTC

d_call: TRBD2
j_call: TRBJ2-5
clone_size: few
v_call: TRBV29-1
cdr3_aa: CSFPYGGAGETQYF
cdr3_nt: TGCAGCTTCCCGTACGGGGGGGCCGGAGAGACCCAGTACTTC

d_call: TRBD1
j_call: TRBJ2-7
clone_size: NA
v_call: TRBV10-3
cdr3_aa: CAISTGTGAYEQYF
cdr3_nt: TGTGCCATCAGTACCGGGACAGGGGCCTACGAGCAGTACTTC

d_call: TRBD1
j_call: TRBJ2-3
clone_size: few
v_call: TRBV5-1
cdr3_aa: CASSGGQGPDTQYF
cdr3_nt: TGCGCCAGCAGCGGGGGACAGGGACCGGATACGCAGTATTTT

d_call: NA
j_call: TRBJ1-2
clone_size: few
v_call: TRBV29-1
cdr3_aa: CSVGGPWGYTF
cdr3_nt: TGCAGCGTTGGGGGGCCGTGGGGCTACACCTTC

d_call: TRBD1
j_call: TRBJ2-3
clone_size: few
v_call: TRBV13
cdr3_aa: CASSPDDRGGGDTQYF
cdr3_nt: TGTGCCAGCAGCCCCGACGACAGGGGCGGAGGAGATACGCAGTATTTT

d_call: NA
j_call: TRBJ1-6
clone_size: NA
v_call: TRBV27
cdr3_aa: CASSLRREDSPLHF
cdr3_nt: TGTGCCAGCAGTTTACGGAGGGAGGATTCACCCCTCCACTTT

d_call: NA
j_call: TRBJ2-1
clone_size: few
v_call: TRBV2
cdr3_aa: CASRTQGYEQFF
cdr3_nt: TGTGCCAGCAGGACCCAGGGATATGAGCAGTTCTTC

d_call: TRBD2
j_call: TRBJ2-7
clone_size: NA
v_call: TRBV4-1
cdr3_aa: CASSQPPRGSGGPNEQYF
cdr3_nt: TGCGCCAGCAGCCAACCCCCGAGGGGAAGCGGGGGGCCGAACGAGCAGTACTTC

d_call: NA
j_call: TRBJ2-3
clone_size: NA
v_call: TRBV14
cdr3_aa: CASSQLIRSADTQYF
cdr3_nt: TGTGCCAGCAGCCAGCTAATTCGCAGCGCAGATACGCAGTATTTT

d_call: TRBD1
j_call: TRBJ1-1
clone_size: few
v_call: TRBV13
cdr3_aa: CASSPRTGATEAFF
cdr3_nt: TGTGCCAGCAGCCCGCGGACAGGCGCGACTGAAGCTTTCTTT

d_call: NA
j_call: TRBJ2-7
clone_size: few
v_call: TRBV10-3
cdr3_aa: CAIAQATYEQYF
cdr3_nt: TGTGCCATCGCCCAGGCAACCTACGAGCAGTACTTC

d_call: NA
j_call: TRBJ2-7
clone_size: NA
v_call: TRBV14
cdr3_aa: CASSHVAATGEQYF
cdr3_nt: TGTGCCAGCAGCCATGTGGCAGCCACCGGCGAGCAGTACTTC

d_call: NA
j_call: TRBJ1-5
clone_size: NA
v_call: TRBV29-1
cdr3_aa: CSVENGHDQHF
cdr3_nt: TGCAGCGTTGAAAATGGCCATGACCAGCATTTT

d_call: NA
j_call: TRBJ1-5
clone_size: NA
v_call: TRBV28
cdr3_aa: CASSLGRTIKPQHF
cdr3_nt: TGTGCCAGCAGTTTAGGCCGGACAATTAAGCCCCAGCATTTT

d_call: TRBD1
j_call: TRBJ1-4
clone_size: NA
v_call: TRBV7-9
cdr3_aa: CASRKGQGALEEKLFF
cdr3_nt: TGTGCCAGCAGGAAGGGACAGGGGGCGCTTGAAGAAAAACTGTTTTTT

d_call: TRBD2
j_call: TRBJ2-1
clone_size: few
v_call: TRBV19
cdr3_aa: CASILAGGNEQFF
cdr3_nt: TGTGCCAGTATCCTAGCGGGGGGAAATGAGCAGTTCTTC

d_call: NA
j_call: TRBJ2-3
clone_size: few
v_call: TRBV5-1
cdr3_aa: CASSDGIRTDTQYF
cdr3_nt: TGCGCCAGCAGCGATGGGATCCGCACAGATACGCAGTATTTT

d_call: NA
j_call: TRBJ1-5
clone_size: few
v_call: TRBV5-1
cdr3_aa: CASRGQGPLGPQHF
cdr3_nt: TGCGCCAGCAGAGGGCAGGGGCCCTTGGGGCCCCAGCATTTT

d_call: NA
j_call: TRBJ2-3
clone_size: NA
v_call: TRBV10-3
cdr3_aa: CAIRDRSTDTQYF
cdr3_nt: TGTGCCATCAGGGACAGAAGCACAGATACGCAGTATTTT

d_call: TRBD1
j_call: TRBJ2-1
clone_size: NA
v_call: TRBV7-2
cdr3_aa: CASSFLGQGKDEQFF
cdr3_nt: TGTGCCAGCAGCTTCTTAGGACAGGGTAAGGATGAGCAGTTCTTC

d_call: NA
j_call: TRBJ2-7
clone_size: NA
v_call: TRBV6-6
cdr3_aa: CASTGTSSYEQYF
cdr3_nt: TGTGCCAGTACAGGTACTAGCTCCTACGAGCAGTACTTC

d_call: TRBD2
j_call: TRBJ2-3
clone_size: NA
v_call: TRBV5-1
cdr3_aa: CASSLSGGTDTQYF
cdr3_nt: TGCGCCAGCAGCTTGAGCGGGGGCACAGATACGCAGTATTTT

d_call: NA
j_call: TRBJ1-5
clone_size: NA
v_call: TRBV30
cdr3_aa: CAWNRQGNQPQHF
cdr3_nt: TGTGCCTGGAACCGACAGGGCAATCAGCCCCAGCATTTT

d_call: TRBD1
j_call: TRBJ2-6
clone_size: few
v_call: TRBV5-1
cdr3_aa: CASSFGTGGAGANVLTF
cdr3_nt: TGCGCCAGCAGCTTCGGGACAGGAGGCGCTGGGGCCAACGTCCTGACTTTC

d_call: TRBD1
j_call: TRBJ1-5
clone_size: few
v_call: TRBV6-5
cdr3_aa: CASSWDRNQPQHF
cdr3_nt: TGTGCCAGCAGTTGGGACAGGAATCAGCCCCAGCATTTT